Listed here are 23 T cell receptor beta chains from one sample, sequenced in a study of blood T cell repertoires in COVID-19. Assay used: immunoSEQ multiplex PCR; TCRdb lists only in-frame clones, some missing. This repertoire shows around 130,000 clones, 75% to 90% found once; its top ten account for roughly 18%. The sequenced sample was peripheral blood. The source of these receptors is a man aged 50-60 years with active or convalescent COVID-19.

The rearrangement joins TRBV3-1 (or the pseudogene TRBV3-2) to TRBJ1-1; the D gene is possibly TRBD1 (6 bases). Germline V lookup: CDR1 LGHDT, CDR2 YNNKEL (reference sequence). The CDR3 has 15 residues. V gave up 1 base and J gave up 4 bases, with 13 bases separating them. The CDR3 DNA reads TGTGCCAGCAGCCAAGCATCAGGGGCTGGCACTGAAGCTTTCTTT. Its translation is CASSQASGAGTEAFF.

The sample holds a few counts of this clone. The V call is TRBV6-5, the J call TRBJ1-1; 8 bases are shared with TRBD1. The trim removed 4 bases at V and 1 base at J, leaving 2 bases unmatched. Germline V gene data show CDR1 as MNHEY and CDR2 as SVGAGI. The CDR3 is 14 residues long. The CDR3 sequence is CASSLDRENTEAFF. CDR3 DNA sequence: TGTGCCAGCAGTTTGGACAGGGAGAACACTGAAGCTTTCTTT.

V and J are TRBV4-3 and TRBJ1-1; D is ambiguous. The CDR3 contains 15 residues. Per the germline V gene, CDR1 is LGHNA and CDR2 is YSLEER. Trimming left V 1 base short and J 3 bases short, with 12 bases between. For the CDR3, the DNA is TGCGCCAGCAGCCAAGTTCGGAGCCTGGACACTGAAGCTTTCTTT. Translating gives CASSQVRSLDTEAFF.

The chain has TRBV7-9 and TRBJ1-1, with TRBD1 matching over 11 bases. The V gene's germline CDR1 is SEHNR and CDR2 FQNEAQ (reference sequence). V was clipped by 4 bases and J by 2 bases; unmatched bases: 6. CDR3 size: 16 residues. The CDR3 region is CASSSGTGGLNTEAFF. In nucleotides, the CDR3 is TGTGCCAGCAGCTCCGGGACAGGGGGGTTAAACACTGAAGCTTTCTTT.

The V gene is TRBV29-1, the J gene TRBJ2-5, with a weak D call TRBD2 (5 bases). In germline, CDR1 is SQVTM, CDR2 ANQGSEA. This CDR3 is 11 amino acids long. DNA for the CDR3: TGCGCCGCTGGGGTACTAGGAACCCAGTACTTC. It codes for CAAGVLGTQYF.

V and J are TRBV15 and TRBJ2-3, with 7 bases lining up with TRBD2. This CDR3 is 17 amino acids long. Unmatched junction bases numbered 9, after V lost 0 bases and J lost 3 bases. Germline CDR1 and CDR2: LNHNV and YYDKDF (reference sequence). The chain's CDR3 is CATSRDLGGGWTDTQYF. The CDR3 nucleotides read TGTGCCACCAGCAGAGATCTGGGGGGAGGGTGGACAGATACGCAGTATTTT.

This clone counts as large. The chain links TRBV24-1 to TRBJ2-7, with 7 bases lining up with TRBD2. Unmatched junction bases numbered 11, after V lost 4 bases and J lost 3 bases. CDR1 KGHDR and CDR2 SFDVKD come from the germline V gene. The CDR3 covers 16 residues. The CDR3 region has the DNA TGTGCCACCAGTGACGGTCGGGGGGAATCTAACTACGAGCAGTACTTC. Residues: CATSDGRGESNYEQYF.

The chain couples TRBV6-4 to TRBJ1-5; D perhaps matches TRBD1 (5 bases). CDR3 length: 13 residues. The V gene's germline CDR1 is MRHNA and CDR2 SNTAGT. V was trimmed by 1 base and J by 6 bases, leaving 7 bases between them. CDR3 nucleotides: TGTGCCAGCAGTGACTTGGGGCCTCAGCCCCAGCATTTT. Translating it yields CASSDLGPQPQHF.

The chain links TRBV3-1 (or the pseudogene TRBV3-2) to TRBJ2-1; 10 bases are shared with TRBD2. This CDR3 comprises 15 residues. CDR1 is LGHDT and CDR2 is YNNKEL in the germline V gene (reference sequence). Trimming cost V 4 bases and J 8 bases; bases outside gene matches: 8. As DNA, the CDR3 is TGTGCCAGCAGCCCTAGGAGCGGGGGGGGTTATGAGCAGTTCTTC. It translates to CASSPRSGGGYEQFF.

The genes are TRBV10-1 and TRBJ2-7; 8 bases map to TRBD2. Germline V gene lookup returns CDR1 WNHNN and CDR2 SYGVQD (reference sequence). CDR3 size: 16 residues. The J segment lost 0 bases and the V segment lost 3 bases, leaving 7 bases of the junction unmatched. The CDR3 sequence: CASSDPGSGGSYEQYF. CDR3 coding DNA: TGCGCCAGCAGTGACCCAGGGAGCGGGGGCTCCTACGAGCAGTACTTC.

The chain recombines TRBV7-8 with TRBJ2-3; possibly TRBD2 for D (5 bases). With 1 base removed from V and 1 base from J, the gap between germline ends came to 15 bases. Germline lookup yields CDR1 SGHVS and CDR2 FQNEAQ. The CDR3 has 17 residues. In nucleotides, the CDR3 is TGTGCCAGCAGCTTAGGTCCCCTGCCCGGGGGCACAGATACGCAGTATTTT. As protein: CASSLGPLPGGTDTQYF. The entire variable domain, with the rest obtained from reference TRBV7-8 and TRBJ2-3, is as follows: GAGVSQSPRYKVAKRGQDVALRCDPISGHVSLFWYQQALGQGPEFLTYFQNEAQLDKSGLPSDRFFAERPEGSVSTLKIQRTQQEDSAVYLCASSLGPLPGGTDTQYFGPGTRLTVL.

This sequence joins TRBV19 and TRBJ2-1; 9 nucleotides match TRBD2. The CDR3 extends over 13 amino acids. Unmatched junction bases numbered 0, after V lost 4 bases and J lost 5 bases. Looked up from germline, CDR1 is LNHDA and CDR2 is SQIVND (reference sequence). The chain's CDR3 is CASSRTSDNEQFF. CDR3 in DNA: TGTGCCAGTAGTAGGACTAGCGACAATGAGCAGTTCTTC.

This chain joins TRBV11-2 and TRBJ2-7, with TRBD1 matching over 9 bases. Trimming removed 0 bases from V and 5 bases from J; junction bases left unmatched: 8. The germline CDR1 and CDR2 sequences are SGHAT and FQNNGV. CDR3 length: 16 amino acids. The CDR3 loop is CASSLDWVGQGHEQYF. Here the CDR3 DNA reads TGTGCCAGCAGCTTAGATTGGGTGGGACAGGGCCACGAGCAGTACTTC.

This clone has a single count. The J gene is TRBJ1-2, the V gene TRBV11-2; D possibly corresponds to TRBD1 (6 bases). V was trimmed by 5 bases and J by 2 bases, leaving 18 bases between them. Germline CDR1 and CDR2: SGHAT and FQNNGV. This CDR3 contains 16 residues. The CDR3 DNA sequence: TGTGCCAGCAGCCGTTCGGGGGCGGGGGTCAACTATGGCTACACCTTC. As protein: CASSRSGAGVNYGYTF.

The chain carries TRBV7-2 and TRBJ2-1; 13 positions match TRBD2. Trimming cost V 4 bases and J 10 bases; bases outside gene matches: 10. This CDR3 is 16 amino acids long. From germline, CDR1 is SGHTA and CDR2 FQGNSA. The CDR3: CASSSQTSGGAREQFF. The CDR3 nucleotides read TGTGCCAGCAGCTCACAAACTAGCGGGGGGGCGCGCGAGCAGTTCTTC.

With regard to this clone: At one boundary the junction diverges from the germline segment, which might be a read error. In DNA, the CDR3 is TGTGCCAGTAGTTCCCGGGGTGGGTCCAACGTCCTGACTTTC. This gives the protein CASSSRGGSNVLTF. V and J are TRBV19 and TRBJ2-6, with a tentative D call TRBD2 (5 bases). The length of the CDR3 is 14 residues. Germline assignment: CDR1 LNHDA and CDR2 SQIVND (reference sequence). The full variable domain, with the rest looked up from reference TRBV19 and TRBJ2-6, is DGGITQSPKYLFRKEGQNVTLSCEQNLNHDAMYWYRQDPGQGLRLIYYSQIVNDFQKGDIAEGYSVSREKKESFPLTVTSAQKNPTAFYLCASSSRGGSNVLTFGAGSRLTVL.

The chain combines TRBV19 with TRBJ1-4; TRBD1 matches 10 bases. CDR1 and CDR2 from the germline V gene are LNHDA and SQIVND (reference sequence). The CDR3 extends over 13 amino acids. V lost 10 bases to trimming and J lost 6 bases; unmatched junction nucleotides: 5. DNA of the CDR3: TGTGCCACCTCGACAGGGGGCGATGAAAAACTGTTTTTT. Protein product: CATSTGGDEKLFF.

The chain is built from TRBV11-2 and TRBJ1-2; 8 bases map to TRBD1. The CDR3 contains 17 residues. V shed 1 base, J shed 1 base, and the junction held 8 bases outside the gene matches. Germline CDR1 SGHAT, CDR2 FQNNGV. CDR3 sequence: CASSLVQGVSYNYGYTF. The CDR3 nucleotides read TGTGCCAGCAGCTTAGTACAGGGGGTCTCGTATAACTATGGCTACACCTTC.

The J gene is TRBJ1-1, the V gene TRBV5-1; the match to TRBD1 covers 7 bases. The CDR3 has 14 residues. Trimming took 4 bases from V and 1 from J; bases not matched to a gene: 4. The germline V gene encodes CDR1 SGHRS and CDR2 YFSETQ. The CDR3 loop is CASSQDRTNTEAFF. The CDR3 DNA reads TGCGCCAGCAGCCAGGACAGGACGAACACTGAAGCTTTCTTT.

V and J are TRBV12-3 or TRBV12-4 and TRBJ1-1; D gene ambiguous. The CDR3 totals 11 residues. Trimming stripped 11 bases from V and 6 bases from J, with 13 bases between. The CDR3 sequence is CASTGEAEAFF. The CDR3, as DNA: TGTGCCTCCACCGGGGAGGCTGAAGCTTTCTTT.

The genes are TRBV21-1 and TRBJ2-2; no check of the table's D call, TRBD2, against the DNA was made. TRBV21-1 is marked as a pseudogene. The CDR3 covers 16 residues. CDR3 region: CASSKAGGGRPGELFF. The CDR3 DNA reads TGTGCCAGCAGCAAAGCAGGGGGGGGTAGACCCGGGGAGCTGTTTTTT.

The chain employs TRBV24-1 and TRBJ2-1; TRBD2 matches at 11 bases. This CDR3 is built from 19 residues. Unmatched junction bases numbered 10, after V lost 4 bases and J lost 0 bases. Germline CDR1 and CDR2: KGHDR and SFDVKD. The CDR3, as DNA: TGTGCCACCAGTGACGCGGGACTAGCGGTTAAAAGCTCCTACAATGAGCAGTTCTTC. Encoded protein: CATSDAGLAVKSSYNEQFF.

This chain links TRBV30 with TRBJ2-1; the match to TRBD2 covers 10 bases. The V gene end was trimmed by 0 bases and the J gene end by 8 bases; junction bases not matched to a gene: 1. The CDR3 is made up of 13 amino acids. The germline V gene encodes CDR1 GTSNPN and CDR2 SVGIG (reference sequence). As DNA, the CDR3 is TGTGCCTGGAGTGTCCTAGCGGGGGATGAGCAGTTCTTC. This translates into CAWSVLAGDEQFF.